Listed below are T cell receptor beta chains from one sample, sequenced in a study of identical twins. TCRdb re-called the 5' RACE reads with MiXCR, one entry per CDR3 protein. The sample consists of approximately 220,000 distinct CDR3 sequences, 6.5% to 9% of them appearing once. Separately, the same data were catalogued under a study of yellow fever vaccine responses in identical twins.

The sequenced material came from CD8+ T cells sorted from blood. The source of these receptors is a woman younger than 35 in good health. Each CDR3 is given with its conserved first and last residue. The D gene is left open where the match is weak. Clone size is shown for a subset of rows, as once, few, many or a class of expanded clone.

d_gene	j_gene	abundance	v_gene	CDR3aa	CDR3nt
-	TRBJ2-1	many	TRBV4-1	CASSQDLYNEQFF	TGCGCCAGCAGCCAGGACTTATACAATGAGCAGTTCTTC
-	TRBJ2-3	few	TRBV7-8	CASSLVEGRADTQYF	TGTGCCAGCAGCTTAGTAGAGGGCAGGGCCGATACGCAGTATTTT
-	TRBJ2-2	many	TRBV6-1	CAIYPRGTQNTGELFF	TGTGCCATCTACCCTAGAGGAACCCAAAACACCGGGGAGCTGTTTTTT
-	TRBJ2-1	-	TRBV15	CATSRVGGSSYNEQFF	TGTGCCACCAGCAGAGTTGGGGGGAGCTCCTACAATGAGCAGTTCTTC
TRBD2	TRBJ2-1	-	TRBV7-3	CASSLSSGLAGVGNEQFF	TGTGCCAGCAGCTTATCTTCGGGACTAGCGGGAGTCGGAAATGAGCAGTTCTTC
TRBD1	TRBJ2-5	many	TRBV12-3/TRBV12-4	CASSLGQNQETQYF	TGTGCCAGCAGTTTGGGACAGAACCAAGAGACCCAGTACTTC
-	TRBJ1-3	-	TRBV7-9	CATHIGGSGNTIYF	TGTGCCACCCATATAGGGGGCTCTGGAAACACCATATATTTT
-	TRBJ2-3	-	TRBV24-1	CATSVRGTSTDTQYF	TGTGCCACCAGTGTACGGGGCACCAGCACAGATACGCAGTATTTT
-	TRBJ2-3	many	TRBV9	CASSDPRGGSADTQYF	TGTGCCAGCAGCGATCCCCGTGGTGGGAGTGCAGATACGCAGTATTTT
-	TRBJ1-5	many	TRBV4-1	CASSQEMGTQPQHF	TGCGCCAGCAGCCAAGAAATGGGGACTCAGCCCCAGCATTTT
-	TRBJ1-5	many	TRBV5-6	CASSLDGNNQPQHF	TGTGCCAGCAGCTTGGACGGTAACAATCAGCCCCAGCATTTT
-	TRBJ1-1	many	TRBV4-1	CASSQGPGRGTEAFF	TGCGCCAGCAGCCAGGGGCCAGGGAGGGGCACTGAAGCTTTCTTT
-	TRBJ2-1	-	TRBV4-1	CASSQVPRSNEQFF	TGCGCCAGCAGCCAAGTTCCTAGGAGCAATGAGCAGTTCTTC
TRBD1	TRBJ2-1	many	TRBV7-9	CASSSPTGIHELQFF	TGTGCCAGCAGCTCGCCGACAGGGATTCATGAGTTGCAGTTCTTC
TRBD2	TRBJ2-1	-	TRBV6-2/TRBV6-3	CASSYSLAGGPNEQFF	TGTGCCAGCAGTTACTCTCTAGCGGGAGGGCCCAATGAGCAGTTCTTC
-	TRBJ1-1	many	TRBV10-3	CAISESEGLAEAFF	TGTGCCATCAGTGAGTCGGAGGGACTCGCTGAAGCTTTCTTT
TRBD2	TRBJ2-1	many	TRBV5-1	CASSQTSGGFLNEQFF	TGCGCCAGCAGCCAAACTAGCGGGGGGTTCCTCAATGAGCAGTTCTTC
-	TRBJ2-3	few	TRBV9	CASSLRPITDTQYF	TGTGCCAGCAGCTTAAGACCGATCACAGATACGCAGTATTTT
-	TRBJ2-2	-	TRBV13	CASSSPPPNTGELFF	TGTGCCAGCAGTTCCCCCCCCCCGAACACCGGGGAGCTGTTTTTT
-	TRBJ1-2	many	TRBV12-3/TRBV12-4	CASSLGVGPAHGYTF	TGTGCCAGCAGTTTAGGCGTAGGGCCGGCACATGGCTACACCTTC
TRBD1	TRBJ2-5	-	TRBV7-6	CASSPGTEETQYF	TGTGCCAGCAGCCCAGGGACAGAAGAGACCCAGTACTTC
-	TRBJ1-5	many	TRBV27	CASSLSSWQGNQPQHF	TGTGCCAGCAGTTTATCGTCATGGCAGGGCAATCAGCCCCAGCATTTT
-	TRBJ2-1	few	TRBV6-4	CASSDDGGGANEQFF	TGTGCCAGCAGTGACGACGGAGGGGGGGCCAATGAGCAGTTCTTC
-	TRBJ2-3	many	TRBV12-3/TRBV12-4	CASREVGYAQYF	TGTGCCAGCAGGGAGGTGGGCTACGCGCAGTATTTT
-	TRBJ2-7	-	TRBV2	CASRGGQDLREQYF	TGTGCCAGCAGGGGAGGACAGGACCTCCGGGAGCAGTACTTC
-	TRBJ2-2	many	TRBV7-2	CASSFLDGELFF	TGTGCCAGCAGCTTTTTAGACGGGGAGCTGTTTTTT
-	TRBJ2-3	many	TRBV7-8	CASSLRRMGTDTQYF	TGTGCCAGCAGCCTCCGCCGGATGGGCACAGATACGCAGTATTTT
-	TRBJ2-5	-	TRBV6-4	CASSDSQGRQETQYF	TGTGCCAGCAGTGACTCCCAGGGGCGACAAGAGACCCAGTACTTC
-	TRBJ2-7	-	TRBV7-9	CASSHRDLPYEQYF	TGTGCCAGCAGCCATCGGGACTTGCCCTACGAGCAGTACTTC
-	TRBJ1-2	many	TRBV7-9	CASTYPEQFYGYTF	TGTGCCAGCACCTATCCGGAACAGTTCTATGGCTACACCTTC